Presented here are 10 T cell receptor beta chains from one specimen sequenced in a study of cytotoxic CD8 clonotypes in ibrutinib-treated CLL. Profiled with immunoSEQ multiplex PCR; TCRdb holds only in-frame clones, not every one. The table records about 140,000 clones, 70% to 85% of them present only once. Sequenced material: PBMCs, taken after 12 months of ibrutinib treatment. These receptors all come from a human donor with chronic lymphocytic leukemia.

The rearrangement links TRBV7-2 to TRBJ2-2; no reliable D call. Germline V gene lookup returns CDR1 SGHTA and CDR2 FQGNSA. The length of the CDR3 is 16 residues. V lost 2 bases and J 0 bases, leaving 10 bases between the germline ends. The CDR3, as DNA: TGTGCCAGCAGCTTACGTCGCATCGCGAACACCGGGGAGCTGTTTTTT. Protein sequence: CASSLRRIANTGELFF.

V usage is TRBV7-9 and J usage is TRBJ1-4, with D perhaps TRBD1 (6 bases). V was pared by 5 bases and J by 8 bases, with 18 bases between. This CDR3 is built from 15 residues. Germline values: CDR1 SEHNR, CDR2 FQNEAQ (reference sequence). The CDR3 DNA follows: TGTGCCAGCAGCACCTCGGGGGGCTTAGGGGAAAAACTGTTTTTT. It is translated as CASSTSGGLGEKLFF.

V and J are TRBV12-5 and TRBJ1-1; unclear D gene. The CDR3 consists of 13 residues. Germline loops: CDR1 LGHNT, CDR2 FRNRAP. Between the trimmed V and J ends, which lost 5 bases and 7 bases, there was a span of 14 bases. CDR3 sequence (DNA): TGTGCTAGTGGTCGGGATACAGTGGGTGAAGCTTTCTTT. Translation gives CASGRDTVGEAFF. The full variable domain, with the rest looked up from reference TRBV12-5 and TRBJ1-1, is DARVTQTPRHKVTEMGQEVTMRCQPILGHNTVFWYRQTMMQGLELLAYFRNRAPLDDSGMPKDRFSAEMPDATLATLKIQPSEPRDSAVYFCASGRDTVGEAFFGQGTRLTVV.

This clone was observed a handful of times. CDR3 nucleotides: TGCGCCAGCAGCGCTACTAGCGGGGTTAAATACGAGCAGTACTTC. Protein product: CASSATSGVKYEQYF. V usage is TRBV5-1 and J usage is TRBJ2-7; 10 bases align to TRBD2. Trimming at V came to 4 bases and at J to 4 bases, leaving 8 bases not matched to a gene. Germline assignment: CDR1 SGHRS and CDR2 YFSETQ. CDR3 length: 15 residues.

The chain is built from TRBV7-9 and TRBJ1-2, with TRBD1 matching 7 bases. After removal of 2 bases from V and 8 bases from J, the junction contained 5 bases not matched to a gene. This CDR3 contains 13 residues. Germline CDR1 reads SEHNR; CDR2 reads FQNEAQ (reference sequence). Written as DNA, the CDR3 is TGTGCCAGCAGCTTAATAGGGGGCGGCGGCTACACCTTC. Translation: CASSLIGGGGYTF.

The CDR3 sequence is CASSFAEPNTEAFF. CDR3 nucleotide sequence: TGTGCCAGCAGCTTCGCGGAGCCGAACACTGAAGCTTTCTTT. The chain combines TRBV7-9 with TRBJ1-1; D not resolved. The ends were cut back, 3 bases at V and 1 base at J, with 9 bases in the middle. This CDR3 is built from 14 residues. The germline CDR1 and CDR2 sequences are SEHNR and FQNEAQ (reference sequence).

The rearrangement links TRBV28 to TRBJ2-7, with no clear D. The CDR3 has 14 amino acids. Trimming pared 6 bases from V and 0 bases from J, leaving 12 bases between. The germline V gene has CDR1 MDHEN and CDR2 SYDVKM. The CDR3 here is CASRPFGSSYEQYF. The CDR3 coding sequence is TGTGCCAGCAGACCTTTCGGCAGCTCCTACGAGCAGTACTTC.

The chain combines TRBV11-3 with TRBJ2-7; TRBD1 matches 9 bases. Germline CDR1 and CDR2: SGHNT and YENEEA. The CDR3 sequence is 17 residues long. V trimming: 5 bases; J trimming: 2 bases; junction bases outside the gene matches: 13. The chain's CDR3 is CASSQKTPGTGTYEQYF. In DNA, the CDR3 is TGTGCCAGCAGCCAGAAGACCCCCGGGACAGGGACCTACGAGCAGTACTTC. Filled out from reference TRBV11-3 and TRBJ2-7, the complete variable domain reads EAGVVQSPRYKIIEKKQPVAFWCNPISGHNTLYWYLQNLGQGPELLIRYENEEAVDDSQLPKDRFSAERLKGVDSTLKIQPAELGDSAVYLCASSQKTPGTGTYEQYFGPGTRLTVT.

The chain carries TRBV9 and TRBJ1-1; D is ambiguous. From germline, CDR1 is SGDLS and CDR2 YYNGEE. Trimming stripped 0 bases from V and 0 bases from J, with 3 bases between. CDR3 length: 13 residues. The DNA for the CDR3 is TGTGCCAGCAGCGTAGAAGTGAACACTGAAGCTTTCTTT. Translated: CASSVEVNTEAFF. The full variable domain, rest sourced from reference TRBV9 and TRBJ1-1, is DSGVTQTPKHLITATGQRVTLRCSPRSGDLSVYWYQQSLDQGLQFLIQYYNGEERAKGNILERFSAQQFPDLHSELNLSSLELGDSALYFCASSVEVNTEAFFGQGTRLTVV.

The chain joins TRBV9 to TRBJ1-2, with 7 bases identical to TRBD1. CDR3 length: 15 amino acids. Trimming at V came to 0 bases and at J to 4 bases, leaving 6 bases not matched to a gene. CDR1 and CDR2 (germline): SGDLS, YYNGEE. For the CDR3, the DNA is TGTGCCAGCAGCGTAGCAGACAGGGTTCCCTATGGCTACACCTTC. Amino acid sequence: CASSVADRVPYGYTF. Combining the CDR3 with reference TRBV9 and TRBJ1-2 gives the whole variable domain DSGVTQTPKHLITATGQRVTLRCSPRSGDLSVYWYQQSLDQGLQFLIQYYNGEERAKGNILERFSAQQFPDLHSELNLSSLELGDSALYFCASSVADRVPYGYTFGSGTRLTVV.